The 21 T cell receptor beta chains below all came from one sample that was sequenced in a study of cytomegalovirus exposure and HLA in healthy donors (dated by TCRdb to about 2017). The library was made by the immunoSEQ multiplex PCR assay. The multiplex PCR relied on a mix of 60 forward primers for TCR Vbeta segments and 13 reverse primers for TCR Jbeta segments. TCRdb carries this immuneACCESS record with in-frame sequences only. Its versions omit some clonotypes, under half of them owing to an unresolved V gene in the studies checked, with the rest unexplained. Across this sample there are roughly 230,000 clones, with 92% seen only once. Jointly, the top ten make up 1.7% of the sample. The sample was PBMCs. The receptors originated from a girl aged 2-9 years in good health and CMV-seronegative.

The chain links TRBV28 to TRBJ1-5; 8 nucleotides line up with TRBD1. The CDR3 extends over 14 amino acids. Germline trimming cut 6 bases from V and 4 bases from J; bases unmatched to any gene: 5. The germline CDR1 and CDR2 sequences are MDHEN and SYDVKM. The CDR3 DNA follows: TGTGCCAGCAGCCGGACAGGGCCTAATCAGCCCCAGCATTTT. Translating it yields CASSRTGPNQPQHF.

This chain joins TRBV5-1 and TRBJ1-1, with D unresolved. CDR1 and CDR2 from the germline V gene are SGHRS and YFSETQ. Between the trimmed V and J ends, which lost 4 bases and 0 bases, there was a span of 10 bases. This CDR3 has 14 amino acids. The CDR3 region has the DNA TGCGCCAGCAGCGGAATGACAATGAACACTGAAGCTTTCTTT. This encodes CASSGMTMNTEAFF.

The rearrangement links TRBV11-2 to TRBJ1-2; TRBD1 agrees at 7 bases. This CDR3 contains 13 residues. J lost 11 bases, V lost 7 bases, and 13 bases had no gene match. CDR1 and CDR2 (germline): SGHAT, FQNNGV. CDR3 sequence reads: CASTEVGTAGYTF. CDR3 sequence (DNA): TGTGCCAGCACTGAAGTTGGGACAGCAGGTTACACCTTC.

The rearrangement links TRBV6-5 to TRBJ2-7; maybe TRBD2 (5 bases). This CDR3 region has 14 residues. The germline V gene has CDR1 MNHEY and CDR2 SVGAGI. V lost 6 bases and J 5 bases, leaving 17 bases between the germline ends. CDR3 DNA: TGTGCCAGCAGCCCCTCTCCACTAGGAGACGAGCAGTACTTC. Translating gives CASSPSPLGDEQYF.

J is TRBJ2-5 and V is TRBV9, with TRBD1 matching 7 bases. From germline, CDR1 is SGDLS and CDR2 YYNGEE. V lost 3 bases and J lost 6; bases outside the gene matches: 5. This CDR3 region has 13 residues. The DNA for the CDR3 is TGTGCCAGCAGCGCCGGGACAGAAAAGACCCAGTACTTC. Its protein is CASSAGTEKTQYF.

V and J are TRBV9 and TRBJ1-2, with D perhaps matching TRBD1 (6 bases). The CDR3 extends over 13 amino acids. Trimming removed 4 bases at V and 6 bases at J, with 13 bases between. Germline values: CDR1 SGDLS, CDR2 YYNGEE. DNA for the CDR3: TGTGCCAGCAGCTTCCCGGGGGGCAATGGCTACACCTTC. This encodes CASSFPGGNGYTF.

This clone was found once. CDR3 sequence: CASSLIKGSYGYTF. CDR3 nucleotide sequence: TGTGCCAGCAGCTTAATAAAAGGGAGTTATGGCTACACCTTC. This rearrangement joins TRBV5-6 to TRBJ1-2; D remains unclear. V lost 2 bases and J lost 5, with 13 bases in between. This CDR3 region has 14 residues. CDR1 SGHDT and CDR2 YYEEEE come from the germline V gene.

The chain recombines TRBV6-1 with TRBJ2-5, with 8 bases lining up with TRBD2. V lost 0 bases, J lost 5 bases, and 17 bases stayed unmatched. Per germline, CDR1 MNHNS and CDR2 SASEGT. The CDR3 consists of 19 residues. CDR3 in DNA: TGTGCCAGCAGTGAAGCGGGTTTCCTAAACGGGGGGGATGATGAGACCCAGTACTTC. Amino acid sequence: CASSEAGFLNGGDDETQYF.

The chain links TRBV5-5 to TRBJ1-1, with 11 bases lining up with TRBD1. The CDR3 sequence is 14 residues long. Trimming cost V 4 bases and J 7 bases; bases outside gene matches: 6. Per germline, CDR1 SGHKS and CDR2 YYEKEE (reference sequence). Written as DNA, the CDR3 is TGTGCCAGCAGCGAGGGACAGGGGGGAGGTGAAGCTTTCTTT. It codes for CASSEGQGGGEAFF.

This chain links TRBV27 with TRBJ2-1, with a weak D call TRBD1 (6 bases). This CDR3 spans 15 amino acids. With 7 bases removed from V and 9 bases from J, the gap between germline ends came to 22 bases. Germline V gives CDR1 MNHEY, CDR2 SMNVEV (reference sequence). The CDR3 protein is CASTLRPAGDGEQFF. The CDR3 nucleotides are TGTGCCAGCACCCTCAGGCCTGCAGGGGATGGTGAGCAGTTCTTC.

The chain joins TRBV9 to TRBJ2-6; 15 nucleotides agree with TRBD2. Germline-derived CDR1 and CDR2 are SGDLS and YYNGEE. The V gene end was trimmed by 0 bases and the J gene end by 1 base; junction bases not matched to a gene: 5. This CDR3 is built from 20 residues. CDR3 sequence (DNA): TGTGCCAGCAGCGTAGTGGGACTAGCGGGGGGCTTATCTGGGGCCAACGTCCTGACTTTC. It specifies CASSVVGLAGGLSGANVLTF.

The V gene is TRBV29-1, the J gene TRBJ2-2; D unclear. The CDR3 has 13 residues. CDR1 is SQVTM, CDR2 ANQGSEA, per germline. With 6 bases removed from V and 1 base from J, the gap between germline ends came to 9 bases. This CDR3 reads CSVTAGNTGELFF. CDR3 nucleotides: TGCAGCGTGACGGCAGGGAACACCGGGGAGCTGTTTTTT.

The rearrangement links TRBV30 to TRBJ2-1, with a possible D match to TRBD2 (6 bases). Trimming stripped 6 bases from V and 5 bases from J, with 20 bases between. Germline CDR1 and CDR2: GTSNPN and SVGIG (reference sequence). The length of the CDR3 is 15 residues. In DNA form, the CDR3 reads TGTGCCTGCCAGCGTATTGGGGAGGAGAACAATGAGCAGTTCTTC. It codes for CACQRIGEENNEQFF.

V and J are TRBV19 and TRBJ1-5; 7 nucleotides align to TRBD1. CDR1 is LNHDA, CDR2 SQIVND, per germline (reference sequence). V trimming: 6 bases; J trimming: 5 bases; junction bases outside the gene matches: 7. The CDR3 is made up of 14 amino acids. The CDR3 loop reads CASSGPGQYQPQHF. In nucleotides, the CDR3 is TGTGCCAGTAGCGGACCGGGACAGTATCAGCCCCAGCATTTT.

The V and J genes are TRBV12-2 and TRBJ2-5; TRBD2 is the table's D call, not checked against the DNA. TRBV12-2 is labeled a pseudogene. The CDR3 runs 23 residues. CDR3 protein: CASRGCCLVLILAGSNFQETQYF. CDR3 in DNA: TGTGCAAGTCGTGGATGTTGTCTGGTATTGATCCTAGCGGGATCAAATTTCCAAGAGACCCAGTACTTC.

The chain recombines TRBV2 with TRBJ2-5, with 8 bases that match TRBD1. CDR3 length: 13 amino acids. V lost 5 bases to trimming and J lost 6 bases; unmatched junction nucleotides: 5. Germline CDR1 is SNHLY and CDR2 is FYNNEI. The chain's CDR3 is CASSKDREQTQYF. CDR3 coding DNA: TGTGCCAGCAGTAAGGACAGGGAACAGACCCAGTACTTC.

The chain joins TRBV14 to TRBJ2-7; possible D gene TRBD1, 7 bases. Germline V gene lookup returns CDR1 SGHDN and CDR2 FVKESK. CDR3 length: 13 amino acids. CDR3 amino acids: CASSQSRGTPPVV. DNA of the CDR3: TGTGCCAGCAGCCAATCCAGGGGGACTCCTCCTGTCGTG.

The chain recombines TRBV5-1 with TRBJ2-2, with D perhaps matching TRBD2 (6 bases). This CDR3 comprises 16 residues. Trimming stripped 4 bases from V and 6 bases from J, with 19 bases between. The V gene's germline CDR1 is SGHRS and CDR2 YFSETQ. CDR3 sequence (DNA): TGCGCCAGCAGCCCCCTACTAGCCTCGAGCTCCGGGGAGCTGTTTTTT. This sequence encodes CASSPLLASSSGELFF.

CDR3 DNA sequence: TGTGCCAGCACCCGGGGGAATACGCAGTATTTT. It yields the protein CASTRGNTQYF. The J gene is TRBJ2-3, the V gene TRBV27; perhaps TRBD2 as D (6 bases). Trimming left V 7 bases short and J 7 bases short, with 9 bases between. The germline V gene has CDR1 MNHEY and CDR2 SMNVEV (reference sequence). The CDR3 covers 11 residues.

The rearrangement joins TRBV5-1 to TRBJ1-4, with TRBD1 identical over 7 bases. V lost 0 bases to trimming and J lost 7 bases; unmatched junction nucleotides: 0. CDR1 SGHRS and CDR2 YFSETQ come from the germline V gene. CDR3 length: 13 residues. The chain's CDR3 is CASSLGQGEKLFF. The CDR3 DNA follows: TGCGCCAGCAGCTTGGGACAGGGTGAAAAACTGTTTTTT.

This chain connects TRBV28 to TRBJ2-7; 7 bases are shared with TRBD1. Germline loops: CDR1 MDHEN, CDR2 SYDVKM. This CDR3 comprises 13 residues. Germline trimming cut 6 bases from V and 2 bases from J; bases unmatched to any gene: 4. The DNA for the CDR3 is TGTGCCAGCAGACCGACAGGGACCTACGAGCAGTACTTC. Protein: CASRPTGTYEQYF.